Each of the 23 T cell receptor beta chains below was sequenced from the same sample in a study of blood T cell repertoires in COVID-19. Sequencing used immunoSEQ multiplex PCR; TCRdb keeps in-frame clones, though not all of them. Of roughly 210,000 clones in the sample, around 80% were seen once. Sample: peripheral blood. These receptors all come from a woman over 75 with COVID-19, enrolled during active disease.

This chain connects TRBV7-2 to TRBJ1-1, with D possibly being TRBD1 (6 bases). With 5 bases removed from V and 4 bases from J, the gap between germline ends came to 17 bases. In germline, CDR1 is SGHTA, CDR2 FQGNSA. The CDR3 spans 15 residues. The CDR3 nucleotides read TGTGCCAGCAGCCCAAGGGGGACCTCGATCACTGAAGCTTTCTTT. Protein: CASSPRGTSITEAFF.

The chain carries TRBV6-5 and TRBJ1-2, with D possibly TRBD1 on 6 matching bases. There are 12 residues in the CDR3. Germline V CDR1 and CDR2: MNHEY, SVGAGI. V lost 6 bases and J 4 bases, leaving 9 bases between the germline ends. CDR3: CASSRDTYGYTF. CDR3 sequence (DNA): TGTGCCAGCAGCAGGGACACCTATGGCTACACCTTC.

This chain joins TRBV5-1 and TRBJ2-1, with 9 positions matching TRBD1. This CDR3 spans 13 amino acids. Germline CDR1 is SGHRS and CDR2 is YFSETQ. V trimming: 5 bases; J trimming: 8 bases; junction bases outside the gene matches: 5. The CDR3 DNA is TGCGCCAGCAGTCAACAGGGGGCCTATGAGCAGTTCTTC. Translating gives CASSQQGAYEQFF.

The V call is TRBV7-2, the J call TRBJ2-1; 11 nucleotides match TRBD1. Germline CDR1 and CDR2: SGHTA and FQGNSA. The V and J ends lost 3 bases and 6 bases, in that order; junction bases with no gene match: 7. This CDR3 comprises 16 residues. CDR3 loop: CASSLAGTGGFNEQFF. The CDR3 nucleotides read TGTGCCAGCAGCTTGGCGGGGACAGGGGGTTTCAATGAGCAGTTCTTC.

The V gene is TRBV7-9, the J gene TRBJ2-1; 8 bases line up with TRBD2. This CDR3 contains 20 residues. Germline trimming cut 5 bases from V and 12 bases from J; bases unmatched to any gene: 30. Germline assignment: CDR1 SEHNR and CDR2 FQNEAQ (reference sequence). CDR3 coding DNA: TGTGCCAGCAGCATCCGGGGGGGCCGAGGAGTGGGTACAATGAAAGGTGGGCAGTTCTTC. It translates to CASSIRGGRGVGTMKGGQFF.

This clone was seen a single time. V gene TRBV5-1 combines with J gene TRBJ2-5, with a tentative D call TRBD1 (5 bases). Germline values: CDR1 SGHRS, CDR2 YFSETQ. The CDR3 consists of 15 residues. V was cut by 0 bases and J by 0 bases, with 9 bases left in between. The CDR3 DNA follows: TGCGCCAGCAGCTTGGGTATGACAGACCAAGAGACCCAGTACTTC. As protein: CASSLGMTDQETQYF.

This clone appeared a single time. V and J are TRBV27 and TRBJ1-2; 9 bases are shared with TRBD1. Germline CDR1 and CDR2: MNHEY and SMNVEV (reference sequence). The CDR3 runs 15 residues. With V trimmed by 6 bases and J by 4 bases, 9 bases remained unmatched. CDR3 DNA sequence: TGTGCCAGCAGCCTCGCCCGACAGGGGGTCTATGGCTACACCTTC. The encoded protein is CASSLARQGVYGYTF.

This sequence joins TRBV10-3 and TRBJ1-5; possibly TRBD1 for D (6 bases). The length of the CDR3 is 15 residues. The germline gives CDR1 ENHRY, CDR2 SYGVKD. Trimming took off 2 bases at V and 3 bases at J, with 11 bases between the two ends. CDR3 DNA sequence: TGTGCCATCAGTGAGGGACAGACACACAATCAGCCCCAGCATTTT. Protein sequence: CAISEGQTHNQPQHF.

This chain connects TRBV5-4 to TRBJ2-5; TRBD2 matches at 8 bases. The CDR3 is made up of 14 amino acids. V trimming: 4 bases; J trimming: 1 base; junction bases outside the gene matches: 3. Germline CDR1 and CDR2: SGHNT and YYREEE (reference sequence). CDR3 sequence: CASSLAGGQETQYF. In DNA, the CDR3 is TGTGCCAGCAGCCTTGCGGGGGGCCAAGAGACCCAGTACTTC.

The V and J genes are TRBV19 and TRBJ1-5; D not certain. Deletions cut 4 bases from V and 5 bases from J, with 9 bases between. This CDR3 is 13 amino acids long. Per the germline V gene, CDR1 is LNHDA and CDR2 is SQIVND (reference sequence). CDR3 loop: CASSSLRDQPQHF. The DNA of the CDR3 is TGTGCCAGTAGTAGCCTGAGGGATCAGCCCCAGCATTTT.

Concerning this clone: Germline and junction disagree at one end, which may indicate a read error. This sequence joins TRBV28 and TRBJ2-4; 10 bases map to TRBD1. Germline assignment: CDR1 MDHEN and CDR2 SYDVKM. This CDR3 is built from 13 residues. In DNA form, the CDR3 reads TGTGCCAGCAGTGAGGGGACAGGGGCCAAGAAATATTTC. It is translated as CASSEGTGAKKYF.

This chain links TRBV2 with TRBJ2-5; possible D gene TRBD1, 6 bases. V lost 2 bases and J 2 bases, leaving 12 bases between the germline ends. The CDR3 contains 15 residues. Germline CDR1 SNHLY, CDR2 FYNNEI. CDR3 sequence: CASSETSGQQETQYF. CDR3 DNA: TGTGCCAGCAGTGAAACCTCTGGACAGCAAGAGACCCAGTACTTC.

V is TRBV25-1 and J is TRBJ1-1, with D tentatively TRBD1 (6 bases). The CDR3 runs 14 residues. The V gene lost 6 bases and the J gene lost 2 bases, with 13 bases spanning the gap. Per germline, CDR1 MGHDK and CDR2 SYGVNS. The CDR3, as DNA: TGTGCCAGCAGGGGTACCGGGACAAACACTGAAGCTTTCTTT. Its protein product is CASRGTGTNTEAFF.

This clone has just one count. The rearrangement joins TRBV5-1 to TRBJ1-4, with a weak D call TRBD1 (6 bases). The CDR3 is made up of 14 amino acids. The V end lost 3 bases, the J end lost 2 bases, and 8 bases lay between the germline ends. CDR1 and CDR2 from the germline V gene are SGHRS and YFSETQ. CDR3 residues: CASSYRDTNEKLFF. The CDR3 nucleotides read TGCGCCAGCAGCTACAGGGACACTAATGAAAAACTGTTTTTT.

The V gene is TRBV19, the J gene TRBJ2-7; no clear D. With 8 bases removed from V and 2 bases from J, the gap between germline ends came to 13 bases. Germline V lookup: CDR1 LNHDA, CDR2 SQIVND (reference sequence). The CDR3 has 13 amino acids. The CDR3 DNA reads TGTGCCAGTTCAAGACAATTTCCCTACGAGCAGTACTTC. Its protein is CASSRQFPYEQYF.

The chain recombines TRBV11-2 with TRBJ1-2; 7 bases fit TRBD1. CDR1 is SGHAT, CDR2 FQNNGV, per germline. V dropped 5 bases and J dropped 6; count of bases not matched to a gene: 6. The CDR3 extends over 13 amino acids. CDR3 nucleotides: TGTGCCAGCAGCCCCCAGACAGGGAATGGCTACACCTTC. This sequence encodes CASSPQTGNGYTF.

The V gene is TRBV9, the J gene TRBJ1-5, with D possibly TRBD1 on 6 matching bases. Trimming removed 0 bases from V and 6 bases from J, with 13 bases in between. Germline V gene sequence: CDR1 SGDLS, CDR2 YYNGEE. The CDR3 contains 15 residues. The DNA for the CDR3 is TGTGCCAGCAGCGTAGGATGGAGGGGGGGTCAGCCCCAGCATTTT. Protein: CASSVGWRGGQPQHF.

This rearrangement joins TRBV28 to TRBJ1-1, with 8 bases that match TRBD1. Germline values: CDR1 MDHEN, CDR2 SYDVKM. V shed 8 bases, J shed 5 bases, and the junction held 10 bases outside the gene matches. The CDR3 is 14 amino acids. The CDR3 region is CASRRTGPGTEAFF. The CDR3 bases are TGTGCCAGCCGACGGACAGGGCCCGGGACTGAAGCTTTCTTT.

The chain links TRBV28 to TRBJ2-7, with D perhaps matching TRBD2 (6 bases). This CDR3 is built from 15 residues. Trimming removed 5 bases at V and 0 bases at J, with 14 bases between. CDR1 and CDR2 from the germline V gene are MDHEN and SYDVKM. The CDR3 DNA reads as TGTGCCAGCAGTCCCGGGGGAACCAACTCCTACGAGCAGTACTTC. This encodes CASSPGGTNSYEQYF.

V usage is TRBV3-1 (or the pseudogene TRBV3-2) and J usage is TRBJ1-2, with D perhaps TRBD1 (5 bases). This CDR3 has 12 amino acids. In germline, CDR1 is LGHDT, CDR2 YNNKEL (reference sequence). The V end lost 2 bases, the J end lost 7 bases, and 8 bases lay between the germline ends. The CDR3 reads CASSQTRAGYTF. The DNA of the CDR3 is TGTGCCAGCAGCCAAACCAGGGCTGGCTACACCTTC.

The CDR3 nucleotides are TGCGCCAGCAGCCTACTAGCGGGCAGCTCCTACAATGAGCAGTTCTTC. Protein product: CASSLLAGSSYNEQFF. This chain uses TRBV4-3 with TRBJ2-1; 9 bases match TRBD2. This CDR3 is built from 16 residues. Per the germline V gene, CDR1 is LGHNA and CDR2 is YSLEER. V dropped 4 bases and J dropped 0; count of bases not matched to a gene: 4.

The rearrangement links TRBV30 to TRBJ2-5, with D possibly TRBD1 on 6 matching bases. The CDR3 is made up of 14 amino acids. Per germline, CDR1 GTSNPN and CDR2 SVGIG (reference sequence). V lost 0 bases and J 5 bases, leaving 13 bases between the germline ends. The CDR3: CAWSVQGGRETQYF. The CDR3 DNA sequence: TGTGCCTGGAGTGTACAAGGGGGACGGGAGACCCAGTACTTC.

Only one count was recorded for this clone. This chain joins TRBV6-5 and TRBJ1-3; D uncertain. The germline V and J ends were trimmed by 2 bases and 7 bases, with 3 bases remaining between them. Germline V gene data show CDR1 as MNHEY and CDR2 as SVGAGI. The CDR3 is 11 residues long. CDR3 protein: CASSYENTIYF. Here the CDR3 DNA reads TGTGCCAGCAGTTACGAGAACACCATATATTTT.